This is a list of T cell receptor beta chains from one sample in a study of cytomegalovirus exposure and HLA in healthy donors. TCRdb keeps only in-frame clones here, not all; method: immunoSEQ multiplex PCR. The data contain about 150,000 clones, 81% of them singletons. The sample comprised PBMCs. These receptors originate from a man between 45 and 60 years old in good health and CMV-seropositive. Each CDR3 is given with its conserved first and last residue. A D gene is named only where the DNA matches it firmly. Clone size is not always given. Where it is, it says once, few, many or a class for expanded clones.

-	-	TRBV6-1	TRBJ2-7	CASSEGLPYEQYF	TGTGCCAGCAGCGAAGGACTGCCCTACGAGCAGTACTTC
TRBD1	few	TRBV11-3	TRBJ1-1	CASSLDPQQGMNTEAFF	TGTGCCAGCAGCTTAGATCCGCAACAGGGGATGAACACTGAAGCTTTCTTT
-	-	TRBV7-2	TRBJ1-2	CASSFSQYGYTF	TGTGCCAGCAGCTTCAGTCAGTATGGCTACACCTTC
TRBD1	-	TRBV5-6	TRBJ2-4	CASSSWDRENIQYF	TGTGCCAGCAGCTCCTGGGACAGGGAAAACATTCAGTACTTC
-	-	TRBV6-1	TRBJ2-7	CASSRSGSYEQYF	TGTGCCAGTAGTAGGAGTGGATCCTACGAGCAGTACTTC
TRBD2	few	TRBV9	TRBJ2-2	CASSASSRAGARTGELFF	TGTGCCAGCAGCGCTTCCTCCCGAGCGGGAGCCAGGACCGGGGAGCTGTTTTTT
TRBD1	-	TRBV28	TRBJ1-2	CASSFGGQYYGYTF	TGTGCCAGCAGTTTTGGGGGACAGTACTATGGCTACACCTTC
-	few	TRBV5-8	TRBJ2-2	CASSLTLITQNTGELFF	TGTGCCAGCAGCTTGACCCTGATAACTCAGAACACCGGGGAGCTGTTTTTT
TRBD1	-	TRBV7-2	TRBJ2-7	CASSLNPGGSYEQYF	TGTGCCAGCAGCTTAAACCCAGGGGGATCCTACGAGCAGTACTTC
-	-	TRBV28	TRBJ2-7	CASSSGNSYEQYF	TGTGCCAGCAGTTCCGGGAACTCCTACGAGCAGTACTTC
TRBD2	-	TRBV18	TRBJ2-7	CASSPPTSGGLEQYF	TGTGCCAGCTCACCACCGACTAGCGGGGGCCTCGAGCAGTACTTC
TRBD1	once	TRBV7-9	TRBJ1-3	CASSPSPGTGNTIYF	TGTGCCAGCAGCCCTAGTCCCGGGACAGGGAACACCATATATTTT
-	-	TRBV6-1	TRBJ1-2	CASRVGGLIVYGYTF	TGTGCCAGCAGGGTGGGGGGGCTTATCGTCTATGGCTACACCTTC
TRBD2	-	TRBV5-1	TRBJ2-1	CASSPGLATNEQFF	TGCGCCAGCAGCCCGGGACTAGCGACCAATGAGCAGTTCTTC
-	-	TRBV2	TRBJ2-7	CASREDSSPEQYF	TGTGCCAGCAGGGAGGACTCCTCCCCCGAGCAGTACTTC
TRBD2	-	TRBV7-8	TRBJ2-7	CASRERGGIYEQYF	TGTGCCAGCAGGGAGCGGGGGGGCATATACGAGCAGTACTTC
TRBD1	few	TRBV29-1	TRBJ1-1	CSGTGSTEAFF	TGCAGCGGGACAGGGTCCACTGAAGCTTTCTTT
TRBD2	-	TRBV7-9	TRBJ2-7	CASASGGATYEQYF	TGTGCCAGCGCCTCGGGAGGGGCAACCTACGAGCAGTACTTC
TRBD1	-	TRBV25-1	TRBJ2-7	CASRNRGVDYEQYF	TGTGCCAGCAGGAACAGGGGTGTGGACTACGAGCAGTACTTC
-	-	TRBV18	TRBJ2-2	CASSPTPGVDTGELFF	TGTGCCAGCTCACCCACTCCGGGGGTAGACACCGGGGAGCTGTTTTTT
TRBD2	-	TRBV7-8	TRBJ2-4	CASSLRGGRGDIQYF	TGTGCCAGCAGCTTAAGGGGCGGGAGAGGGGACATTCAGTACTTC
TRBD1	-	TRBV27	TRBJ1-1	CASKPTGGWGTEAFF	TGTGCCAGCAAGCCGACAGGGGGCTGGGGCACTGAAGCTTTCTTT
-	-	TRBV14	TRBJ1-2	CASSINSRGYTF	TGTGCCAGCAGCATAAACAGCAGAGGCTACACCTTC
-	-	TRBV18	TRBJ2-7	CASSPLDSRQRVEQYF	TGTGCCAGCTCACCACTTGATTCGAGACAGAGAGTCGAGCAGTACTTC
TRBD2	once	TRBV7-3	TRBJ2-1	CASSQSRWREIFREQFF	TGTGCCAGCAGCCAGAGCCGTTGGCGGGAGATTTTCCGTGAGCAGTTCTTC
-	-	TRBV4-3	TRBJ2-1	CASSQGNGKYNEQFF	TGCGCCAGCAGCCAAGGGAACGGGAAGTACAATGAGCAGTTCTTC
-	-	TRBV29-1	TRBJ1-1	CSVEEWGDVNTEAFF	TGCAGCGTTGAAGAGTGGGGGGACGTGAACACTGAAGCTTTCTTT
TRBD1	-	TRBV7-9	TRBJ2-2	CASSYPGQSTGELFF	TGTGCCAGCAGTTATCCGGGACAGAGCACCGGGGAGCTGTTTTTT
TRBD1	once	TRBV9	TRBJ2-7	CASSASTGYAYEQYF	TGTGCCAGCAGCGCCTCGACAGGGTACGCCTACGAGCAGTACTTC
-	-	TRBV7-8	TRBJ1-1	CASSHKDRTSREAFF	TGTGCCAGCAGCCACAAAGACAGGACTTCCCGTGAAGCTTTCTTT
TRBD2	-	TRBV29-1	TRBJ2-5	CSPVLAGQGETQYF	TGCAGCCCGGTACTAGCGGGGCAGGGAGAGACCCAGTACTTC
TRBD2	-	TRBV6-1	TRBJ2-3	CASSPAGGSDTQYF	TGTGCCAGCAGTCCAGCGGGAGGCTCAGATACGCAGTATTTT
TRBD1	-	TRBV7-7	TRBJ2-5	CASSRAGGTGPQETQYF	TGTGCTAGCAGCCGCGCCGGCGGGACAGGGCCCCAAGAGACCCAGTACTTC
TRBD1	-	TRBV7-9	TRBJ1-3	CASSFGQAGPSGNTIYF	TGTGCCAGCAGCTTCGGACAGGCAGGCCCCTCTGGAAACACCATATATTTT
TRBD2	-	TRBV27	TRBJ2-3	CASSLLPSGGTDTQYF	TGTGCCAGCAGTTTATTGCCCAGCGGGGGCACAGATACGCAGTATTTT
TRBD1	-	TRBV2	TRBJ2-7	CAGGGQGAGEQYF	TGTGCCGGTGGAGGACAGGGGGCGGGGGAGCAGTACTTC
-	-	TRBV4-2	TRBJ1-6	CASSQDPFSPLHF	TGTGCCAGCAGCCAAGATCCCTTTTCACCCCTCCACTTT
TRBD2	-	TRBV5-4	TRBJ2-7	CASSLASGRASYEQYF	TGTGCCAGCAGCTTGGCCAGCGGGAGGGCCTCCTACGAGCAGTACTTC